A single sample gave rise to the 23 T cell receptor beta chains below, sequenced in a study of blood T cell repertoires in COVID-19. Generated by immunoSEQ multiplex PCR, the TCRdb table keeps only in-frame clones and is missing some. Of about 210,000 clones listed, roughly 83% were seen once; the top ten hold about 5.6%. Material: PBMCs or T cells enriched from blood (not recorded which). The receptors were sampled from a man aged 35 to 55 with acute COVID-19.

The V call is TRBV5-1, the J call TRBJ1-1; TRBD1 matches 7 bases. This CDR3 has 14 amino acids. Germline V gene lookup returns CDR1 SGHRS and CDR2 YFSETQ. V trimming: 4 bases; J trimming: 4 bases; junction bases outside the gene matches: 7. CDR3 DNA sequence: TGCGCCAGCAGCGCTACAGGGGTGGGCACTGAAGCTTTCTTT. This codes for CASSATGVGTEAFF.

The chain links TRBV30 to TRBJ1-5, with a tentative D call TRBD1 (6 bases). Per the germline V gene, CDR1 is GTSNPN and CDR2 is SVGIG (reference sequence). V was shortened by 2 bases and J by 7 bases, with 18 bases between the two germline ends. This CDR3 region has 15 residues. For the CDR3, the DNA is TGTGCCTGGAGTTCCTACAGGGAAAGGGGACAGCCCCAGCATTTT. Protein product: CAWSSYRERGQPQHF.

The V call is TRBV5-1, the J call TRBJ2-2; weak D call: TRBD1 (6 bases). The CDR3 extends over 15 amino acids. The V end lost 5 bases, the J end lost 3 bases, and 14 bases lay between the germline ends. In germline, CDR1 is SGHRS, CDR2 YFSETQ. CDR3 nucleotide sequence: TGCGCCAGCAGTTTTCACAGGGTAGACACCGGGGAGCTGTTTTTT. It codes for CASSFHRVDTGELFF.

The chain links TRBV5-8 to TRBJ2-1; D is possibly TRBD1 (5 bases). Between the trimmed V and J ends, which lost 5 bases and 7 bases, there was a span of 25 bases. The CDR3 totals 17 residues. From germline, CDR1 is SGHTS and CDR2 YDEGEE. The CDR3 coding sequence is TGTGCCAGCAGTTCCCTCTATGGGAAGGGGCAGTCGAATGAGCAGTTCTTC. It is translated as CASSSLYGKGQSNEQFF. The whole variable domain, filled in from reference TRBV5-8 and TRBJ2-1, reads EAGVTQSPTHLIKTRGQQATLRCSPISGHTSVYWYQQALGLGLQFLLWYDEGEERNRGNFPPRFSGRQFPNYSSELNVNALELEDSALYLCASSSLYGKGQSNEQFFGPGTRLTVL.

The chain is built from TRBV5-8 and TRBJ1-5; 9 nucleotides line up with TRBD1. The ends lost 0 bases at V and 5 bases at J; junction bases unmatched: 3. From germline, CDR1 is SGHTS and CDR2 YDEGEE. This CDR3 comprises 15 residues. CDR3 loop: CASSLGDRADQPQHF. The CDR3 DNA reads TGTGCCAGCAGCTTGGGGGACAGGGCAGATCAGCCCCAGCATTTT.

The chain recombines TRBV7-9 with TRBJ2-7, with TRBD1 matching over 12 bases. Germline CDR1 and CDR2: SEHNR and FQNEAQ (reference sequence). The CDR3 loop spans 16 amino acids. V lost 4 bases to trimming and J lost 4 bases; unmatched junction nucleotides: 8. CDR3 sequence: CASSSVRDRGRYEQYF. Written as DNA, the CDR3 is TGTGCCAGCAGCTCGGTCCGGGACAGGGGGCGTTACGAGCAGTACTTC. The complete variable domain, with remaining parts taken from reference TRBV7-9 and TRBJ2-7, reads DTGVSQNPRHKITKRGQNVTFRCDPISEHNRLYWYRQTLGQGPEFLTYFQNEAQLEKSRLLSDRFSAERPKGSFSTLEIQRTEQGDSAMYLCASSSVRDRGRYEQYFGPGTRLTVT.

This clone was counted only a few times. The V and J genes are TRBV5-1 and TRBJ1-2, with TRBD1 matching 7 bases. The V gene's germline CDR1 is SGHRS and CDR2 YFSETQ. Germline trimming cut 0 bases from V and 1 base from J; bases unmatched to any gene: 3. This CDR3 contains 15 residues. CDR3 DNA: TGCGCCAGCAGCTTGGGGGGACAGCTTAACTATGGCTACACCTTC. It yields the protein CASSLGGQLNYGYTF. The variable domain in full, completed from reference TRBV5-1 and TRBJ1-2, reads KAGVTQTPRYLIKTRGQQVTLSCSPISGHRSVSWYQQTPGQGLQFLFEYFSETQRNKGNFPGRFSGRQFSNSRSEMNVSTLELGDSALYLCASSLGGQLNYGYTFGSGTRLTVV.

V is TRBV27 and J is TRBJ2-1; D might be TRBD1 (6 bases). The germline V gene encodes CDR1 MNHEY and CDR2 SMNVEV (reference sequence). The germline V and J ends were trimmed by 7 bases and 3 bases, with 22 bases remaining between them. The CDR3 is made up of 17 amino acids. For the CDR3, the DNA is TGTGCCAGCAAGACTACACAGGGCATTGGGTTCTACAATGAGCAGTTCTTC. It codes for CASKTTQGIGFYNEQFF.

The chain carries TRBV27 and TRBJ1-1, with D perhaps TRBD1 (5 bases). This CDR3 has 14 residues. V lost 6 bases and J lost 10, with 21 bases in between. Germline assignment: CDR1 MNHEY and CDR2 SMNVEV (reference sequence). The CDR3 DNA is TGTGCCAGCAGCCCATGGGGACTGCAGGACGCAGCTTTCTTT. Amino acids: CASSPWGLQDAAFF.

V gene TRBV25-1 combines with J gene TRBJ1-5, with 7 bases lining up with TRBD1. The CDR3 has 18 amino acids. The V gene's germline CDR1 is MGHDK and CDR2 SYGVNS. The J segment lost 0 bases and the V segment lost 4 bases, leaving 12 bases of the junction unmatched. Written as DNA, the CDR3 is TGTGCCAGCAGTGCTTCATCGGACAGGATCCTTAGCAATCAGCCCCAGCATTTT. It codes for CASSASSDRILSNQPQHF.

In DNA form, the CDR3 reads TGTGCCAGCAGCAGGGTTGGACAATACGAGCAGTACTTC. Amino acids: CASSRVGQYEQYF. The V gene is TRBV7-9, the J gene TRBJ2-7; TRBD1 is a possible D gene (5 bases). Germline V gene data show CDR1 as SEHNR and CDR2 as FQNEAQ (reference sequence). V gave up 5 bases and J gave up 4 bases, with 12 bases separating them. This CDR3 spans 13 amino acids.

The chain links TRBV6-5 to TRBJ1-2; D uncertain. The CDR3 loop spans 13 amino acids. V lost 6 bases and J lost 4, with 12 bases in between. CDR1 and CDR2 from the germline V gene are MNHEY and SVGAGI. CDR3 in DNA: TGTGCCAGCAGCACAAAGACGGGCTATGGCTACACCTTC. Protein sequence: CASSTKTGYGYTF.

This rearrangement joins TRBV30 to TRBJ1-1, with 8 bases fitting TRBD1. Germline CDR1 GTSNPN, CDR2 SVGIG (reference sequence). CDR3 size: 14 residues. V lost 1 base, J lost 6 bases, and 7 bases stayed unmatched. The CDR3, as DNA: TGTGCCTGGAGTGAAGGGACAGGTCTCTCTGAAGCTTTCTTT. Encoded protein: CAWSEGTGLSEAFF.

This chain links TRBV6-5 with TRBJ2-2; 7 bases fit TRBD2. Trimming removed 9 bases from V and 5 bases from J; junction bases left unmatched: 6. From germline, CDR1 is MNHEY and CDR2 SVGAGI. This CDR3 is 13 amino acids long. The DNA for the CDR3 is TGTGCCAGTAATAAACTAGCGACCGGGGAGCTGTTTTTT. Encoded protein: CASNKLATGELFF.

V and J are TRBV12-5 and TRBJ2-5, with D tentatively TRBD1 (6 bases). The CDR3 extends over 16 amino acids. The germline V and J ends were trimmed by 1 base and 5 bases, with 17 bases remaining between them. The germline V gene has CDR1 LGHNT and CDR2 FRNRAP. The CDR3 protein is CASGLGTARAGETQYF. The CDR3 nucleotides read TGTGCTAGTGGTTTGGGGACAGCCAGGGCTGGGGAGACCCAGTACTTC.

This chain uses TRBV5-4 with TRBJ2-7; 7 bases are a match to TRBD2. This CDR3 is built from 15 residues. Per the germline V gene, CDR1 is SGHNT and CDR2 is YYREEE (reference sequence). The V gene end was trimmed by 0 bases and the J gene end by 1 base; junction bases not matched to a gene: 4. As DNA, the CDR3 is TGTGCCAGCAGCTTGGTGTCTAGCGGATCCTACGAGCAGTACTTC. Translation gives CASSLVSSGSYEQYF.

V and J are TRBV7-9 and TRBJ1-5; D unclear. The CDR3 length is 16 residues. Germline lookup yields CDR1 SEHNR and CDR2 FQNEAQ (reference sequence). Trimming pared 2 bases from V and 4 bases from J, leaving 15 bases between. The CDR3 protein is CASSLTLGGMNQPQHF. The CDR3 DNA reads as TGTGCCAGCAGCTTAACGCTCGGCGGGATGAATCAGCCCCAGCATTTT. The full variable domain, completed using reference TRBV7-9 and TRBJ1-5, is DTGVSQNPRHKITKRGQNVTFRCDPISEHNRLYWYRQTLGQGPEFLTYFQNEAQLEKSRLLSDRFSAERPKGSFSTLEIQRTEQGDSAMYLCASSLTLGGMNQPQHFGDGTRLSIL.

This chain joins TRBV5-4 and TRBJ2-3, with 7 bases aligning to TRBD2. V lost 6 bases and J lost 10; bases outside the gene matches: 17. Germline lookup yields CDR1 SGHNT and CDR2 YYREEE (reference sequence). This CDR3 region has 15 residues. CDR3 in DNA: TGTGCCAGCACCAGGGACTATTCCAAAAATGATCCGCAGTATTTT. Its translation is CASTRDYSKNDPQYF.

V and J are TRBV11-2 and TRBJ2-5; 14 nucleotides line up with TRBD2. Germline V gives CDR1 SGHAT, CDR2 FQNNGV. J was trimmed by 3 bases and V by 1 base; bases with no gene match: 10. The CDR3 is made up of 19 amino acids. The CDR3 DNA is TGTGCCAGCAGCTTAGCCCTCCCGGGACTAGCGGGAGTGAAAGAGACCCAGTACTTC. Translation: CASSLALPGLAGVKETQYF.

The V call is TRBV20-1, the J call TRBJ1-1; no clear D gene. The germline V and J ends were trimmed by 3 bases and 3 bases, with 5 bases remaining between them. The CDR3 sequence is 11 residues long. Germline lookup yields CDR1 DFQATT and CDR2 SNEGSKA (reference sequence). The CDR3 protein is CSARIDTEAFF. CDR3 in DNA: TGCAGTGCTAGGATAGACACTGAAGCTTTCTTT.

This chain uses TRBV21-1 with TRBJ2-5; the table names TRBD2, a call not compared with the DNA. TRBV21-1 is a pseudogene. CDR3 length equals 13 residues. The CDR3 region is CARLAGGYGTQYF. CDR3 nucleotide sequence: TGTGCCAGGCTAGCGGGAGGCTACGGGACCCAGTACTTC.

The chain links TRBV7-8 to TRBJ2-6; no firm D call. The V gene lost 3 bases and the J gene lost 0 bases, with 6 bases spanning the gap. Germline V gene data show CDR1 as SGHVS and CDR2 as FQNEAQ. The CDR3 extends over 15 amino acids. Here the CDR3 reads CASSFQNSGANVLTF. The CDR3 coding sequence is TGTGCCAGCAGCTTCCAGAACTCTGGGGCCAACGTCCTGACTTTC.

Regarding this clone: Other DNA sequences of this sample code for an identical CDR3. The chain recombines TRBV24-1 with TRBJ1-5, with 8 positions matching TRBD1. Germline V gene data show CDR1 as KGHDR and CDR2 as SFDVKD. J lost 4 bases, V lost 5 bases, and 0 bases had no gene match. This CDR3 region has 13 residues. CDR3: CATSGTGNQPQHF. The CDR3 DNA sequence: TGTGCCACCAGTGGGACAGGGAATCAGCCCCAGCATTTT.